The 2 T cell receptor beta chains presented below share a single source sample, sequenced in a study of blood T cell repertoires in COVID-19. TCRdb's table, derived via immunoSEQ multiplex PCR, lists solely in-frame clones and lacks some. The sample contains approximately 210,000 clones, around 82% of which appear only once. Input material: peripheral blood. The receptors come from a woman in her 40s with acute or convalescent COVID-19.

The chain uses TRBV3-1 (or the pseudogene TRBV3-2) and TRBJ1-1; tentatively, D is TRBD1 (5 bases). This CDR3 has 14 amino acids. Trimming pared 2 bases from V and 4 bases from J, leaving 11 bases between. Per germline, CDR1 LGHDT and CDR2 YNNKEL (reference sequence). DNA of the CDR3: TGTGCCAGCAGCCAAAGGGGAAGTAGCACTGAAGCTTTCTTT. It encodes CASSQRGSSTEAFF.

In nucleotides, the CDR3 is TGTGCCAGCAAAGCCAGGGCCAACAATGGCTACACCTTC. Translation gives CASKARANNGYTF. The J gene is TRBJ1-2, the V gene TRBV27; a weak D match, TRBD1 (5 bases). In germline, CDR1 is MNHEY, CDR2 SMNVEV (reference sequence). The CDR3 extends over 13 amino acids. Trimming took 7 bases from V and 6 from J, leaving 15 bases between them.